This T cell receptor (beta chain) emerged from a study of blood T cell repertoires in COVID-19. On the study more broadly: Samples taken during acute and convalescent COVID-19 were collected in the United States, Italy and Spain. T cells, B-cell-depleted T cells, or PBMCs supplied cDNA or gDNA.

The CDR3 is 17 amino acids. Germline V CDR1 and CDR2: LGHNA, YNFKEQ. The V gene lost 1 base and the J gene lost 5 bases, with 21 bases spanning the gap. Per the study methods: The authors estimated nucleated cell counts from reference gene primer amplification. Data came from immunoSEQ multiplex PCR; TCRdb stores just in-frame clones and leaves some out. That table gives V, J and clone size, and the DNA gave D and trimming. Of approximately 110,000 clones listed, 75% to 90% are singletons. The Seattle site enrolled patients during active infection and followed them longitudinally. This receptor was obtained from a woman older than 75 with COVID-19, enrolled during active disease. This chain uses TRBV4-2 with TRBJ2-7, with D possibly TRBD2 on 6 matching bases. The sample was peripheral blood. CDR3 sequence (DNA): TGTGCCAGCAGCCAAGGGGTTGGCGGGAAATCCTATGACGAGCAGTACTTC. It is translated as CASSQGVGGKSYDEQYF.